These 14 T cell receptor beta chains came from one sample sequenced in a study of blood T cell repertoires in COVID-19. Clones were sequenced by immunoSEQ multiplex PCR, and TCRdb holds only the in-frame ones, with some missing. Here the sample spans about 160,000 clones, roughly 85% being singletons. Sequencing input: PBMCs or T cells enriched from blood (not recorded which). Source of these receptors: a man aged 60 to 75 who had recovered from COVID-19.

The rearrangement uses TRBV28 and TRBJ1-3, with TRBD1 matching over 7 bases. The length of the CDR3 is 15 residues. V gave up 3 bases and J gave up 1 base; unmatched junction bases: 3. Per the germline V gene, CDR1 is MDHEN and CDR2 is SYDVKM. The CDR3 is CASSLQGGSGNTIYF. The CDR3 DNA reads TGTGCCAGCAGTTTGCAGGGGGGTTCTGGAAACACCATATATTTT.

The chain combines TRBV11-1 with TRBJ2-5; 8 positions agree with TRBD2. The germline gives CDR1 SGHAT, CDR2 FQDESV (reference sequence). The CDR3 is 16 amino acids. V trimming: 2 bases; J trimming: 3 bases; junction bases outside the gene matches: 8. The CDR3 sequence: CASSLSLVAGKETQYF. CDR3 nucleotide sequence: TGTGCCAGCAGCTTAAGTCTGGTAGCGGGGAAAGAGACCCAGTACTTC. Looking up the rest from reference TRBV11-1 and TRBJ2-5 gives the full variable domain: EAEVAQSPRYKITEKSQAVAFWCDPISGHATLYWYRQILGQGPELLVQFQDESVVDDSQLPKDRFSAERLKGVDSTLKIQPAELGDSAMYLCASSLSLVAGKETQYFGPGTRLLVL.

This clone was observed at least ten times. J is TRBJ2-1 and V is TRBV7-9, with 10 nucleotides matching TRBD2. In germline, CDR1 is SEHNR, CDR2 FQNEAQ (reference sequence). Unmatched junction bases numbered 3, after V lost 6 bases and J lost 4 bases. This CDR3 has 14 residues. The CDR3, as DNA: TGTGCCAGCAGGGTAGCGGGGGGATACAATGAGCAGTTCTTC. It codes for CASRVAGGYNEQFF.

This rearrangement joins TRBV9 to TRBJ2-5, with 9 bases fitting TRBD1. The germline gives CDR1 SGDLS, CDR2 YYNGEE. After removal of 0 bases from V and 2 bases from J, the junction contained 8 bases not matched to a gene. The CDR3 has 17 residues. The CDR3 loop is CASSVAGVGTGQETQYF. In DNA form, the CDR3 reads TGTGCCAGCAGCGTAGCTGGAGTAGGGACAGGGCAAGAGACCCAGTACTTC.

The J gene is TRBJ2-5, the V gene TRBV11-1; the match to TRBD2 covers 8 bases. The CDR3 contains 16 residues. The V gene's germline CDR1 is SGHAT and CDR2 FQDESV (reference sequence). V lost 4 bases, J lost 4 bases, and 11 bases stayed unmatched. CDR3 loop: CASSSLSGETGETQYF. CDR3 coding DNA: TGTGCCAGCAGCTCACTTAGCGGGGAGACGGGAGAGACCCAGTACTTC.

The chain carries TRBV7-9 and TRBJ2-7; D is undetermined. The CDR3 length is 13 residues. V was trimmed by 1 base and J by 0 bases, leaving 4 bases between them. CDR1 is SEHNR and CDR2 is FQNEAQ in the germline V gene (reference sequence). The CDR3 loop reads CASSLDSSYEQYF. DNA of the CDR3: TGTGCCAGCAGCTTAGATAGCTCCTACGAGCAGTACTTC.

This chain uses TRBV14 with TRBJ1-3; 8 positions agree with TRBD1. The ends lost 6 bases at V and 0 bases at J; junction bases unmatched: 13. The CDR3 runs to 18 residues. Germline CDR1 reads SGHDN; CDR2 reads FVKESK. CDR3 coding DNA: TGTGCCAGCAGATCTACAACCCGGACAGGGAACTCTGGAAACACCATATATTTT. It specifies CASRSTTRTGNSGNTIYF. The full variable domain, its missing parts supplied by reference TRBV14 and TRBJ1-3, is EAGVTQFPSHSVIEKGQTVTLRCDPISGHDNLYWYRRVMGKEIKFLLHFVKESKQDESGMPNNRFLAERTGGTYSTLKVQPAELEDSGVYFCASRSTTRTGNSGNTIYFGEGSWLTVV.

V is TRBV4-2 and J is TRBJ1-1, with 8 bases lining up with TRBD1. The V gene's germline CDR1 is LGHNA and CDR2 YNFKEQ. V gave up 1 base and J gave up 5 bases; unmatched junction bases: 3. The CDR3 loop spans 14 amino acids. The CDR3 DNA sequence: TGTGCCAGCAGCCAAGGTGACAGGGGAACTGAAGCTTTCTTT. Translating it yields CASSQGDRGTEAFF.

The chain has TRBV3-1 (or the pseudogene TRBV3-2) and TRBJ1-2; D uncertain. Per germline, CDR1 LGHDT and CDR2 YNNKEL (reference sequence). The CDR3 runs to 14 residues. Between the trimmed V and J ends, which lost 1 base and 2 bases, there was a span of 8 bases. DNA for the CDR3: TGTGCCAGCAGCCAAGCTGAGGGAAACTATGGCTACACCTTC. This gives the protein CASSQAEGNYGYTF.

Here the CDR3 DNA reads TGTGCCAGCAGCTCCACACAGGGCCGAAACTATGGCTACACCTTC. Translated, it gives CASSSTQGRNYGYTF. The chain links TRBV5-4 to TRBJ1-2; maybe TRBD1 (6 bases). Germline-derived CDR1 and CDR2 are SGHNT and YYREEE (reference sequence). The V end lost 3 bases, the J end lost 2 bases, and 14 bases lay between the germline ends. The CDR3 spans 15 residues.

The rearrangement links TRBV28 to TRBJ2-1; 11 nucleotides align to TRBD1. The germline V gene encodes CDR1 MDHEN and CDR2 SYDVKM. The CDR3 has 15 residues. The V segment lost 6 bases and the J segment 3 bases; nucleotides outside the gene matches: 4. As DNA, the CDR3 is TGTGCCAGCAGGCCCGGGACAGGGGGCTACAATGAGCAGTTCTTC. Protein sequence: CASRPGTGGYNEQFF.

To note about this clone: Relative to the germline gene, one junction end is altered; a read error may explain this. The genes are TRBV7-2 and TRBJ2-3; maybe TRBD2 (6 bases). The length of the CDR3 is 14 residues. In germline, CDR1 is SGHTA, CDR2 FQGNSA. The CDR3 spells CASNLLAPPDTQYF. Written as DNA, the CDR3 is TGTGCCAGCAACTTACTAGCACCCCCAGATACGCAGTATTTT.

The CDR3 protein is CASSQWSSGGRDEQYF. DNA for the CDR3: TGCGCCAGCAGCCAGTGGAGTAGCGGGGGCCGTGACGAGCAGTACTTC. V usage is TRBV4-1 and J usage is TRBJ2-7; 9 bases are a match to TRBD2. This CDR3 has 16 residues. V shed 3 bases, J shed 5 bases, and the junction held 11 bases outside the gene matches. CDR1 and CDR2 (germline): MGHRA, YSYEKL.

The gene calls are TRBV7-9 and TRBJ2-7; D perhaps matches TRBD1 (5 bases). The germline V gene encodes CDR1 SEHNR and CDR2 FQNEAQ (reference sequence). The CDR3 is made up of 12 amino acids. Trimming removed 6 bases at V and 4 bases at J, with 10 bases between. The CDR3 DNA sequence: TGTGCCAGCAGGAAAGCAGGGTACGAGCAGTACTTC. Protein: CASRKAGYEQYF.